This record concerns one TCR beta chain sequence. This sample stems from a study of blood T cell repertoires in COVID-19. Study details: In each case, the material was cDNA or gDNA derived from T cells, B-cell-depleted T cells, or PBMCs.

In germline, CDR1 is SEHNR, CDR2 FQNEAQ (reference sequence). V lost 6 bases and J lost 8, with 7 bases in between. The length of the CDR3 is 10 residues. Generated by immunoSEQ multiplex PCR, the TCRdb table keeps only in-frame clones and is missing some. The sample carries about 68,000 clones, 75% to 90% recorded once. J is TRBJ1-2 and V is TRBV7-9; D is perhaps TRBD1 (5 bases). The TCR comes from a human donor in a cohort sampled during active COVID-19. Input material: peripheral blood. The chain's CDR3 is CASRPGGYTF. CDR3 in DNA: TGTGCCAGCAGACCAGGGGGCTACACCTTC.